Each of the 15 T cell receptor beta chains below was sequenced from the same sample in a study of chemoradiotherapy in HPV16-positive cancers (dated by TCRdb to the early 2020s). Receptor libraries were prepared by the immunoSEQ multiplex PCR assay. The table was pulled from immuneACCESS by TCRdb, which kept in-frame rearrangements only. Such tables lose some clones; where checked, under half of the loss comes from unresolved V genes, and the rest has no known cause. Counted in this sample were 29,000 or so clones; around 90% of them appeared once. Less than 25% of the sample rests with the top ten. This material consisted of blood, taken from a patient who underwent chemoradiotherapy. These receptors all stem from a human donor with HPV-associated anogenital cancer.

Here the CDR3 reads CASKFRGQSLYNEQFF. As DNA, the CDR3 is TGTGCCAGTAAATTCAGGGGACAGAGCCTTTACAATGAGCAGTTCTTC. The rearrangement joins TRBV19 to TRBJ2-1, with TRBD1 matching over 7 bases. The V gene end was trimmed by 7 bases and the J gene end by 4 bases; junction bases not matched to a gene: 13. Germline assignment: CDR1 LNHDA and CDR2 SQIVND (reference sequence). The CDR3 has 16 residues.

The rearrangement links TRBV7-9 to TRBJ2-1, with D possibly matching TRBD2 (5 bases). Looked up from germline, CDR1 is SEHNR and CDR2 is FQNEAQ (reference sequence). The CDR3 covers 13 residues. V was shortened by 3 bases and J by 5 bases, with 8 bases between the two germline ends. For the CDR3, the DNA is TGTGCCAGCAGCTTTTCGGGGAACAATGAGCAGTTCTTC. This translates into CASSFSGNNEQFF.

The rearrangement joins TRBV5-1 to TRBJ1-4; no clear D. Germline values: CDR1 SGHRS, CDR2 YFSETQ. The CDR3 loop spans 15 amino acids. Trimming pared 3 bases from V and 0 bases from J, leaving 9 bases between. The chain's CDR3 is CASSSQIATNEKLFF. CDR3 DNA sequence: TGCGCCAGCAGCTCCCAGATAGCAACTAATGAAAAACTGTTTTTT.

The chain links TRBV4-2 to TRBJ2-2, with TRBD1 identical over 7 bases. This CDR3 spans 16 amino acids. V shed 2 bases, J shed 5 bases, and the junction held 8 bases outside the gene matches. Germline V gene data show CDR1 as LGHNA and CDR2 as YNFKEQ. The CDR3 bases are TGTGCCAGCAGCCAACTGATGACAGGGCCGACCGGGGAGCTGTTTTTT. Amino acid sequence: CASSQLMTGPTGELFF.

The chain combines TRBV2 with TRBJ2-2, with D perhaps TRBD2 (6 bases). The CDR3 sequence is 14 residues long. Germline V gives CDR1 SNHLY, CDR2 FYNNEI. With 7 bases removed from V and 1 base from J, the gap between germline ends came to 10 bases. CDR3 protein: CASKAGLNTGELFF. In DNA, the CDR3 is TGTGCCAGCAAGGCGGGACTGAACACCGGGGAGCTGTTTTTT.

The rearrangement joins TRBV5-4 to TRBJ2-5, with a possible D match to TRBD1 (6 bases). Germline V gives CDR1 SGHNT, CDR2 YYREEE (reference sequence). The CDR3 contains 14 residues. Trimming pared 6 bases from V and 1 base from J, leaving 13 bases between. CDR3 sequence (DNA): TGTGCCAGCACCCGAGGGGGAAGCCAAGAGACCCAGTACTTC. Its translation is CASTRGGSQETQYF.

CDR3 DNA: TGTGCCAGCAGCTTCTCTAACACCGGGGAGCTGTTTTTT. As protein: CASSFSNTGELFF. The chain couples TRBV7-2 to TRBJ2-2; D remains ambiguous. CDR3 length equals 13 residues. CDR1 and CDR2 from the germline V gene are SGHTA and FQGNSA. V lost 3 bases and J lost 2, with 4 bases in between. The full variable domain, with the rest looked up from reference TRBV7-2 and TRBJ2-2, is GAGVSQSPSNKVTEKGKDVELRCDPISGHTALYWYRQSLGQGLEFLIYFQGNSAPDKSGLPSDRFSAERTGGSVSTLTIQRTQQEDSAVYLCASSFSNTGELFFGEGSRLTVL.

This chain joins TRBV28 and TRBJ1-1; possibly TRBD1 for D (5 bases). Per germline, CDR1 MDHEN and CDR2 SYDVKM. The V end lost 6 bases, the J end lost 1 base, and 15 bases lay between the germline ends. The CDR3 has 15 amino acids. The CDR3 nucleotides read TGTGCCAGCAGAATAATGGGACTTACGAACACTGAAGCTTTCTTT. This translates into CASRIMGLTNTEAFF.

This chain connects TRBV6-1 to TRBJ2-7; D is ambiguous. Trimming stripped 3 bases from V and 2 bases from J, with 17 bases between. The germline CDR1 and CDR2 sequences are MNHNS and SASEGT. This CDR3 has 16 residues. The DNA of the CDR3 is TGTGCCAGCAGTGAGCATCGTGGTGGGGAAGCCTACGAGCAGTACTTC. Residues: CASSEHRGGEAYEQYF.

The rearrangement joins TRBV5-6 to TRBJ2-7; maybe TRBD2 (6 bases). Germline V gives CDR1 SGHDT, CDR2 YYEEEE. Trimming took 4 bases from V and 2 from J, leaving 22 bases between them. This CDR3 comprises 17 residues. CDR3 protein: CASSTNHRGNSPYEQYF. The CDR3 region has the DNA TGTGCCAGCAGCACTAACCATCGCGGGAATAGCCCCTACGAGCAGTACTTC.

The chain employs TRBV27 and TRBJ2-7, with 10 bases aligning to TRBD2. This CDR3 has 15 residues. Germline V gene lookup returns CDR1 MNHEY and CDR2 SMNVEV (reference sequence). V lost 2 bases to trimming and J lost 2 bases; unmatched junction nucleotides: 3. The CDR3 loop reads CASSLEAGGPYEQYF. The CDR3, as DNA: TGTGCCAGCAGTTTAGAAGCGGGGGGGCCCTACGAGCAGTACTTC.

The rearrangement uses TRBV6-5 and TRBJ2-7; 9 nucleotides line up with TRBD1. This CDR3 is 16 amino acids long. The V gene's germline CDR1 is MNHEY and CDR2 SVGAGI. V shed 0 bases and J 3 bases; nucleotides not matched to a gene: 6. The CDR3 sequence is CASSYSFGQGLYEQYF. Written as DNA, the CDR3 is TGTGCCAGCAGTTACTCATTCGGACAGGGGCTCTACGAGCAGTACTTC.

The CDR3 DNA follows: TGTGCCAGCAGTTTAGTAGGGACTACTGCCTACGAGCAGTACTTC. Its translation is CASSLVGTTAYEQYF. This chain connects TRBV27 to TRBJ2-7, with 7 positions matching TRBD2. Trimming cost V 2 bases and J 2 bases; bases outside gene matches: 6. CDR1 MNHEY and CDR2 SMNVEV come from the germline V gene (reference sequence). CDR3 length: 15 residues.

The J gene is TRBJ2-2, the V gene TRBV5-4; 9 bases map to TRBD2. The CDR3 extends over 15 amino acids. The V gene's germline CDR1 is SGHNT and CDR2 YYREEE (reference sequence). The V gene end was trimmed by 7 bases and the J gene end by 5 bases; junction bases not matched to a gene: 9. The CDR3 coding sequence is TGTGCCAGCGGAGAAATAGCGGGGGCTACCGGGGAGCTGTTTTTT. Its protein product is CASGEIAGATGELFF. The full variable domain, completed using reference TRBV5-4 and TRBJ2-2, is ETGVTQSPTHLIKTRGQQVTLRCSSQSGHNTVSWYQQALGQGPQFIFQYYREEENGRGNFPPRFSGLQFPNYSSELNVNALELDDSALYLCASGEIAGATGELFFGEGSRLTVL.

This chain connects TRBV5-4 to TRBJ2-5, with 10 bases that match TRBD2. Looked up from germline, CDR1 is SGHNT and CDR2 is YYREEE (reference sequence). After removal of 2 bases from V and 11 bases from J, the junction contained 6 bases not matched to a gene. CDR3 length: 13 amino acids. The CDR3 is CASSLAGGPEQYF. The CDR3 coding sequence is TGTGCCAGCAGCTTAGCGGGGGGGCCAGAGCAGTACTTC.